This T cell receptor (beta chain) was recorded in a study of CD8 T cells in Susac syndrome. Reverse transcription of about 0.5 to 1 ug RNA used random hexamers. TCRdb recomputed calls from the immunoSEQ multiplex PCR reads with MiXCR, one row per CDR3 protein. The data contain fewer than 150,000 distinct CDR3 sequences, approximately 93% of them seen just once; the ten biggest clones take up roughly 0.29%. CD8+ and CD4+ blood T cells underwent TCR beta sequencing. The clonotype was recovered from a human donor in good health. Sequencing input: CD8+ T cells from PBMCs.

CDR3 in amino acids: CSVDRDSNTGELFF. CDR3 coding DNA: TGCAGCGTTGATCGGGACAGCAACACCGGGGAGCTGTTTTTT. The rearrangement joins TRBV29-1 to TRBJ2-2, with 7 positions matching TRBD1. Germline CDR1 SQVTM, CDR2 ANQGSEA. The CDR3 runs 14 residues. V shed 3 bases, J shed 2 bases, and the junction held 3 bases outside the gene matches.